A single sample gave rise to the 22 T cell receptor beta chains below, sequenced in a study of Tregs in tolerant kidney transplant recipients. Produced via immunoSEQ multiplex PCR; TCRdb's table is partial and in-frame only. The sample includes approximately 99,000 clones, around 91% of them seen just once. The sample in question was CD4+ T cells from blood, obtained before the transplant. The receptor set was obtained from a human donor who received a combined kidney and bone marrow transplant.

This clone was seen once. The chain couples TRBV9 to TRBJ2-4, with 9 bases fitting TRBD2. The CDR3 totals 22 residues. Losses at the gene ends were 0 bases for V and 0 bases for J; bases not matched to a gene: 19. Germline V lookup: CDR1 SGDLS, CDR2 YYNGEE. CDR3 sequence (DNA): TGTGCCAGCAGCGTAGGTCTACGGGCGTCGCAGCGGGGGGATCTAGCCAAAAACATTCAGTACTTC. The encoded protein is CASSVGLRASQRGDLAKNIQYF.

The genes are TRBV4-2 and TRBJ1-5, with D tentatively TRBD1 (5 bases). This CDR3 is built from 16 residues. The germline V and J ends were trimmed by 0 bases and 2 bases, with 11 bases remaining between them. In germline, CDR1 is LGHNA, CDR2 YNFKEQ. Here the CDR3 DNA reads TGTGCCAGCAGCCAAGATCAACAGGTTGGCAATCAGCCCCAGCATTTT. Its protein is CASSQDQQVGNQPQHF.

This chain uses TRBV2 with TRBJ1-2; 7 nucleotides line up with TRBD1. Per the germline V gene, CDR1 is SNHLY and CDR2 is FYNNEI. With 8 bases clipped from V and 5 bases from J, the junction kept 8 bases outside the gene matches. The CDR3 has 13 amino acids. CDR3 residues: CASGRTGLYGYTF. DNA of the CDR3: TGTGCCAGCGGTAGGACAGGATTGTATGGCTACACCTTC.

This chain joins TRBV7-2 and TRBJ1-3; the D gene is possibly TRBD1 (5 bases). Germline CDR1 and CDR2: SGHTA and FQGNSA. V lost 3 bases and J lost 8, with 17 bases in between. CDR3 length: 15 amino acids. The CDR3, as DNA: TGTGCCAGCAGCTTCCGTACCTCCCCGGGGGACACCATATATTTT. Amino acid sequence: CASSFRTSPGDTIYF. Full variable domain (missing parts from reference TRBV7-2 and TRBJ1-3): GAGVSQSPSNKVTEKGKDVELRCDPISGHTALYWYRQSLGQGLEFLIYFQGNSAPDKSGLPSDRFSAERTGGSVSTLTIQRTQQEDSAVYLCASSFRTSPGDTIYFGEGSWLTVV.

V and J are TRBV6-1 and TRBJ1-2; tentative D call: TRBD1 (6 bases). Trimming removed 6 bases at V and 8 bases at J, with 22 bases between. CDR1 is MNHNS, CDR2 SASEGT, per germline. The CDR3 has 15 residues. CDR3 in DNA: TGTGCCAGCAGGCCCACCGTATCGGACAGATACGGCTACACCTTC. This translates into CASRPTVSDRYGYTF.

CDR3 region: CASSEGGVGYGYTF. CDR3 coding DNA: TGTGCCAGCAGTGAAGGAGGGGTTGGCTATGGCTACACCTTC. The chain couples TRBV25-1 to TRBJ1-2, with TRBD1 as a possible D gene (5 bases). Germline V CDR1 and CDR2: MGHDK, SYGVNS. Trimming removed 2 bases from V and 4 bases from J, with 11 bases in between. The CDR3 is 14 residues long.

The chain uses TRBV23-1 and TRBJ1-2, with D tentatively TRBD1 (5 bases). TRBV23-1 belongs to the ORF category, with a function that is uncertain. The CDR3 length is 11 residues. With 11 bases removed from V and 7 bases from J, the gap between germline ends came to 14 bases. The CDR3 DNA is TGCGCCCGGGGGGGGTTGGGTGGCTACACCTTC. This encodes CARGGLGGYTF.

This sequence joins TRBV28 and TRBJ1-4, with 8 bases lining up with TRBD1. The CDR3 sequence is 20 residues long. Germline V gives CDR1 MDHEN, CDR2 SYDVKM. Trimming took 5 bases from V and 6 from J; bases not matched to a gene: 23. This CDR3 reads CASSPAVGRPNRGTDEKLFF. CDR3 bases: TGTGCCAGCAGTCCGGCGGTGGGAAGACCGAACAGGGGGACCGATGAAAAACTGTTTTTT.

The chain combines TRBV28 with TRBJ1-2; TRBD1 agrees at 9 bases. The ends lost 6 bases at V and 2 bases at J; junction bases unmatched: 7. Germline loops: CDR1 MDHEN, CDR2 SYDVKM. The length of the CDR3 is 15 residues. In DNA form, the CDR3 reads TGTGCCAGCAGCCAGCCCGGGACAGGGAACTATGGCTACACCTTC. Translated: CASSQPGTGNYGYTF.

The chain employs TRBV6-5 and TRBJ2-7; 8 bases map to TRBD1. This CDR3 spans 15 amino acids. Germline V lookup: CDR1 MNHEY, CDR2 SVGAGI. V shed 0 bases and J 4 bases; nucleotides not matched to a gene: 5. Written as DNA, the CDR3 is TGTGCCAGCAGTTACTCGGGACAGGTACTTTACGAGCAGTACTTC. This sequence encodes CASSYSGQVLYEQYF.

The chain joins TRBV9 to TRBJ2-3, with 8 bases fitting TRBD2. The germline V gene has CDR1 SGDLS and CDR2 YYNGEE. V dropped 2 bases and J dropped 4; count of bases not matched to a gene: 0. The CDR3 has 13 residues. CDR3 DNA: TGTGCCAGCAGCGTGACTAGCGCAGATACGCAGTATTTT. This translates into CASSVTSADTQYF.

A few counts support this clone. This chain links TRBV15 with TRBJ2-3; 10 bases are a match to TRBD2. J gave up 6 bases and V 3 bases, and 12 bases lay outside the gene matches. CDR1 is LNHNV and CDR2 is YYDKDF in the germline V gene (reference sequence). This CDR3 has 17 amino acids. Written as DNA, the CDR3 is TGTGCCACCAGCAGTGACGGGAGCGGGGGGGCTTACGATACGCAGTATTTT. Protein product: CATSSDGSGGAYDTQYF.

This chain connects TRBV5-6 to TRBJ2-7; TRBD1 might be the D (5 bases). Germline assignment: CDR1 SGHDT and CDR2 YYEEEE. Trimming took 4 bases from V and 1 from J, leaving 18 bases between them. The CDR3 extends over 16 amino acids. CDR3 sequence (DNA): TGTGCCAGCAGCCCTAAGGGGTTTTTATTTTCCTACGAGCAGTACTTC. Its translation: CASSPKGFLFSYEQYF.

This rearrangement joins TRBV9 to TRBJ2-2; the D gene is possibly TRBD1 (5 bases). The CDR3 covers 15 residues. Germline CDR1 SGDLS, CDR2 YYNGEE. Trimming shortened V by 0 bases and J by 7 bases, and 13 bases separated the two germline ends. CDR3 in DNA: TGTGCCAGCAGCGTAGCTCAGGGATGGGTCGGGGAGCTGTTTTTT. As protein: CASSVAQGWVGELFF. The entire variable domain, with the rest obtained from reference TRBV9 and TRBJ2-2, is as follows: DSGVTQTPKHLITATGQRVTLRCSPRSGDLSVYWYQQSLDQGLQFLIQYYNGEERAKGNILERFSAQQFPDLHSELNLSSLELGDSALYFCASSVAQGWVGELFFGEGSRLTVL.

The chain employs TRBV7-2 and TRBJ2-7; TRBD2 matches 12 bases. Germline trimming cut 5 bases from V and 0 bases from J; bases unmatched to any gene: 8. Per the germline V gene, CDR1 is SGHTA and CDR2 is FQGNSA. The CDR3 length is 17 residues. The CDR3 is CASSPYGTSGSSYEQYF. CDR3 in DNA: TGTGCCAGCAGCCCGTACGGGACTAGCGGGTCCTCCTACGAGCAGTACTTC. Looking up the rest from reference TRBV7-2 and TRBJ2-7 gives the full variable domain: GAGVSQSPSNKVTEKGKDVELRCDPISGHTALYWYRQSLGQGLEFLIYFQGNSAPDKSGLPSDRFSAERTGGSVSTLTIQRTQQEDSAVYLCASSPYGTSGSSYEQYFGPGTRLTVT.

This chain uses TRBV5-1 with TRBJ1-1, with TRBD1 matching 9 bases. The CDR3 loop spans 15 amino acids. V dropped 0 bases and J dropped 4; count of bases not matched to a gene: 4. The germline V gene encodes CDR1 SGHRS and CDR2 YFSETQ. CDR3 in DNA: TGCGCCAGCAGCTTGGCTGGGACAGGGTTCACTGAAGCTTTCTTT. Translation gives CASSLAGTGFTEAFF.

The rearrangement links TRBV29-1 to TRBJ1-1; D possibly corresponds to TRBD1 (6 bases). The CDR3 contains 11 residues. The V gene lost 3 bases and the J gene lost 10 bases, with 12 bases spanning the gap. The germline gives CDR1 SQVTM, CDR2 ANQGSEA. Here the CDR3 reads CSVERGARAFF. Written as DNA, the CDR3 is TGCAGCGTTGAGCGGGGGGCAAGAGCTTTCTTT.

The V and J genes are TRBV5-1 and TRBJ2-5, with D perhaps matching TRBD2 (5 bases). The germline V and J ends were trimmed by 4 bases and 1 base, with 14 bases remaining between them. The CDR3 consists of 15 residues. Per germline, CDR1 SGHRS and CDR2 YFSETQ. This chain's CDR3 is CASSHTRAGQETQYF. The CDR3 DNA reads TGCGCCAGCAGCCATACTAGGGCAGGCCAAGAGACCCAGTACTTC.

The CDR3 sequence is CSVRQETLYEQYF. CDR3 nucleotide sequence: TGCAGCGTTCGGCAGGAAACTCTCTACGAGCAGTACTTC. This chain uses TRBV29-1 with TRBJ2-7; D gene ambiguous. The CDR3 is made up of 13 amino acids. V lost 5 bases to trimming and J lost 3 bases, with 14 bases between them. The germline CDR1 and CDR2 sequences are SQVTM and ANQGSEA.

The chain is built from TRBV5-1 and TRBJ1-2, with a tentative D call TRBD1 (6 bases). Germline V gene data show CDR1 as SGHRS and CDR2 as YFSETQ. This CDR3 is built from 13 residues. V lost 0 bases and J 6 bases, leaving 9 bases between the germline ends. The CDR3 nucleotides are TGCGCCAGCAGCTTGGACAGGGCGAATGGCTACACCTTC. Amino acids: CASSLDRANGYTF.

This clone came up once. The genes are TRBV2 and TRBJ2-7, with 7 bases identical to TRBD1. V shed 8 bases, J shed 3 bases, and the junction held 7 bases outside the gene matches. The CDR3 runs to 13 residues. Per the germline V gene, CDR1 is SNHLY and CDR2 is FYNNEI. The CDR3 is CASRRDSYYEQYF. The CDR3 nucleotides read TGTGCCAGCCGCCGGGACAGTTACTACGAGCAGTACTTC.

The chain links TRBV7-8 to TRBJ2-5; perhaps TRBD2 as D (6 bases). Germline values: CDR1 SGHVS, CDR2 FQNEAQ. The CDR3 contains 16 residues. V lost 7 bases and J 1 base, leaving 19 bases between the germline ends. Here the CDR3 reads CASTLGVAAFQETQYF. The CDR3 DNA sequence: TGTGCCAGCACCCTAGGGGTAGCGGCCTTCCAAGAGACCCAGTACTTC.